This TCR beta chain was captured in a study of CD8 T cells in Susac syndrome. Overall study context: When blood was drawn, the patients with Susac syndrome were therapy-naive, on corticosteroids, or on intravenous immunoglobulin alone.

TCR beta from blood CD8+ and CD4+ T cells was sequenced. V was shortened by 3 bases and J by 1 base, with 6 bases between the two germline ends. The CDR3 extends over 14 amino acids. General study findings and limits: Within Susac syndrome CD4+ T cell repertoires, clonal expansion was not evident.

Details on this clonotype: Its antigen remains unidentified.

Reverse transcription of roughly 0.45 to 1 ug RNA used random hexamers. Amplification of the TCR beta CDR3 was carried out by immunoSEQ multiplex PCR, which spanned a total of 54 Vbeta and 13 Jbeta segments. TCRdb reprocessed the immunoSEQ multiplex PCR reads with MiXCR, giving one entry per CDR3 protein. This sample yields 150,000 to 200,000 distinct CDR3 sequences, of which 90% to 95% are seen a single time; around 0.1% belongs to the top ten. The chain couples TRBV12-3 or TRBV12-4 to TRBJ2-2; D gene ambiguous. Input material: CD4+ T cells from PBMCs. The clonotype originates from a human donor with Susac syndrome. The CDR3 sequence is CASSFSVNTGELFF. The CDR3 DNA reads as TGTGCCAGCAGTTTCTCAGTGAACACCGGGGAGCTGTTTTTT.